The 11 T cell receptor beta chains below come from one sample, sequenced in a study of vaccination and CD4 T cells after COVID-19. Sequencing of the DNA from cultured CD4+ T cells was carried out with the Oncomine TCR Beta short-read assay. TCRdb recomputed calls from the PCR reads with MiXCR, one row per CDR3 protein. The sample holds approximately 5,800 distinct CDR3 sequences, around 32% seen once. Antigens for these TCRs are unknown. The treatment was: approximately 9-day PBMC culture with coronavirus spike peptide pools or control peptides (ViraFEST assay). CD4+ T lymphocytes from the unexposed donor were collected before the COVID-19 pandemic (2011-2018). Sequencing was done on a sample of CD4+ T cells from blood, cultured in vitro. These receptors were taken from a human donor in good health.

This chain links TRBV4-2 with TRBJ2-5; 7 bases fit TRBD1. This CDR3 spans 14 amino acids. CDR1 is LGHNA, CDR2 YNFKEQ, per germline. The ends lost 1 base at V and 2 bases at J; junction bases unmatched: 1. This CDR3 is CASSQGTGQETQYF. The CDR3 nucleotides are TGTGCCAGCAGCCAAGGGACAGGACAAGAGACCCAGTACTTC.

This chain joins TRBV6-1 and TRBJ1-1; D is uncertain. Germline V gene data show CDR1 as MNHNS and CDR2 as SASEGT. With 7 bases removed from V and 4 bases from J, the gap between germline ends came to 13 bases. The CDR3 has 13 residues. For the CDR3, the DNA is TGTGCCAGCACCGCTTTAAAAGGCACTGAAGCTTTCTTT. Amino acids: CASTALKGTEAFF.

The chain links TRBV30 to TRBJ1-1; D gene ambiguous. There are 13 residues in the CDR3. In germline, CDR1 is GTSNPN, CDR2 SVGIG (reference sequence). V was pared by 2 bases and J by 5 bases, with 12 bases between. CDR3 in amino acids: CAWSRQPGTEAFF. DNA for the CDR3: TGTGCCTGGAGTCGGCAGCCTGGGACTGAAGCTTTCTTT.

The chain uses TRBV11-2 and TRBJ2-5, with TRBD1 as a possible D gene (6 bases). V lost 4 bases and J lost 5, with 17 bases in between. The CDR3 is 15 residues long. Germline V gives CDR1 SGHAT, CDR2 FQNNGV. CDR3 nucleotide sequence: TGTGCCAGCAGCTCTCAATTAGGGGGTGTTGAGACCCAGTACTTC. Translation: CASSSQLGGVETQYF.

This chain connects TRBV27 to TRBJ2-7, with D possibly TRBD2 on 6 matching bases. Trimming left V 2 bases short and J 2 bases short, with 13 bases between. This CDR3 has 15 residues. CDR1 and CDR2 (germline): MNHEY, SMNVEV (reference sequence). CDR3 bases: TGTGCCAGCAGTTTAGGGGAGGACAAGCCCTACGAGCAGTACTTC. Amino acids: CASSLGEDKPYEQYF.

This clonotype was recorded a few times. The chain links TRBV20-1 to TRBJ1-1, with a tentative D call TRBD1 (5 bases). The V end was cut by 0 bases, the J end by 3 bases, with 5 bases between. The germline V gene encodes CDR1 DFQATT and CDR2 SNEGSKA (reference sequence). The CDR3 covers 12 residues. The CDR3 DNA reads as TGCAGTGCTAGAGAGACAGACACTGAAGCTTTCTTT. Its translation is CSARETDTEAFF.

CDR3 DNA: TGTGCCAGTAGTATAGCTGGCGAGAACACTGAAGCTTTCTTT. Protein product: CASSIAGENTEAFF. The chain joins TRBV19 to TRBJ1-1, with D unclear. This CDR3 region has 14 residues. The V gene lost 1 base and the J gene lost 1 base, with 7 bases spanning the gap. Germline V lookup: CDR1 LNHDA, CDR2 SQIVND (reference sequence).

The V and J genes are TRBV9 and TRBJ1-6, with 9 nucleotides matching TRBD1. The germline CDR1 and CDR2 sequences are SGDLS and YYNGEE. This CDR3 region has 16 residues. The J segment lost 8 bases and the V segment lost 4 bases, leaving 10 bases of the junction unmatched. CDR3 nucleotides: TGTGCCAGCAGCTCCCAAGGGGGACAGGGTTATTCACCCCTCCACTTT. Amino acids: CASSSQGGQGYSPLHF.

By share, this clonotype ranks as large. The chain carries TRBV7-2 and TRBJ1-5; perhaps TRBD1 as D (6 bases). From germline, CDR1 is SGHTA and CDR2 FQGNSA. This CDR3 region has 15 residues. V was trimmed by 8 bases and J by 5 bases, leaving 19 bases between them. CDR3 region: CASPGRGEYDQPQHF. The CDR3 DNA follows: TGTGCCAGCCCCGGAAGGGGGGAGTATGATCAGCCCCAGCATTTT. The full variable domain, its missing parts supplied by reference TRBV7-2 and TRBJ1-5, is GAGVSQSPSNKVTEKGKDVELRCDPISGHTALYWYRQSLGQGLEFLIYFQGNSAPDKSGLPSDRFSAERTGGSVSTLTIQRTQQEDSAVYLCASPGRGEYDQPQHFGDGTRLSIL.

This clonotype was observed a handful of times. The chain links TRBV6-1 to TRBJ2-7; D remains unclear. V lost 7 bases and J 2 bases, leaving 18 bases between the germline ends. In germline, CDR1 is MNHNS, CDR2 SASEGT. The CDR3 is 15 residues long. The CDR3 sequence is CASTTPSSDPYEQYF. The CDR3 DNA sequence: TGTGCCAGCACTACCCCTTCGTCGGATCCCTACGAGCAGTACTTC.

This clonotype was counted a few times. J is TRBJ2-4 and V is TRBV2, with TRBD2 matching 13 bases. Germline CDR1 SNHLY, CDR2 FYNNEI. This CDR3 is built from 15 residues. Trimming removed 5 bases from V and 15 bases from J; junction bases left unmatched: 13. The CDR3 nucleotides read TGTGCCAGCAGTCCAGAAGGACTAGCGGGGGCGGTGGGGTACTTC. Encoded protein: CASSPEGLAGAVGYF.